This T cell receptor (beta chain) appears in the sequencing data of a study of T-cell memory formation after mild COVID-19. Germline CDR1 and CDR2: KGHSH and LQKENI. Deletions cut 6 bases from V and 6 bases from J, with 15 bases between. This CDR3 has 13 amino acids. In TCRdb, the 5' RACE reads were re-called with MiXCR into one record per CDR3 protein. The repertoire holds 350,000 to 500,000 distinct CDR3 sequences, roughly a quarter seen once, with approximately 14% in the top ten. The source material was PBMCs or a T cell subset sorted from them (not recorded which). The receptor was isolated from an adult woman who had mild COVID-19 (a few samples of this study predate the infection). Cell type and time point are not known. The chain employs TRBV18 and TRBJ2-7; D may be TRBD1 or TRBD2 (5 bases each). The CDR3 is CASSPSGGSEQYF. In DNA form, the CDR3 reads TGTGCCAGCTCTCCTTCTGGGGGTTCCGAGCAGTACTTC. Using reference TRBV18 and TRBJ2-7 for the parts outside the CDR3, the full variable domain is NAGVMQNPRHLVRRRGQEARLRCSPMKGHSHVYWYRQLPEEGLKFMVYLQKENIIDESGMPKERFSAEFPKEGPSILRIQQVVRGDSAAYFCASSPSGGSEQYFGPGTRLTVT.